Below, 22 T cell receptor beta chains from the same sample are listed, as sequenced in a study of cytomegalovirus exposure and HLA in healthy donors. The PCR made use of 60 Vbeta and 13 Jbeta primers. Clones were read by immunoSEQ multiplex PCR, and TCRdb kept only the in-frame ones, dropping some. The table lists a few hundred thousand clones, over 90% of them singletons. The sequencing input was PBMCs. All receptors derive from a girl under 10 years old in good health and CMV-seronegative.

The chain recombines TRBV21-1 with TRBJ2-7; TRBD2 is the table's D call, not checked against the DNA. TRBV21-1 is a known pseudogene. The CDR3 loop spans 13 amino acids. Here the CDR3 reads CASSTGGTYEQYF. CDR3 DNA: TGTGCCAGCAGCACCGGGGGTACCTACGAGCAGTACTTC.

The V gene is TRBV4-2, the J gene TRBJ2-7; 9 nucleotides agree with TRBD1. Germline V gene lookup returns CDR1 LGHNA and CDR2 YNFKEQ. The CDR3 sequence is 16 residues long. Losses at the gene ends were 0 bases for V and 3 bases for J; bases not matched to a gene: 6. The CDR3 coding sequence is TGTGCCAGCAGCCAAGAATCGGGACAGGGCTTCTACGAGCAGTACTTC. The encoded protein is CASSQESGQGFYEQYF.

The chain carries TRBV5-1 and TRBJ2-5, with 13 bases matching TRBD2. V was pared by 5 bases and J by 1 base, with 5 bases of the junction left unmatched. Per germline, CDR1 SGHRS and CDR2 YFSETQ. CDR3 length: 16 amino acids. The CDR3 nucleotides are TGCGCCAGCAGACCAGGACTAGCGGGGGTCCAAGAGACCCAGTACTTC. Translated, it gives CASRPGLAGVQETQYF.

About this clone: In the same sample, other DNA sequences code for this CDR3. The chain is built from TRBV7-9 and TRBJ1-1, with TRBD1 identical over 7 bases. The CDR3 runs to 14 residues. Germline assignment: CDR1 SEHNR and CDR2 FQNEAQ (reference sequence). V lost 5 bases, J lost 1 base, and 4 bases stayed unmatched. Here the CDR3 reads CASSLRQGNTEAFF. The DNA of the CDR3 is TGTGCCAGCAGCCTGAGACAGGGGAACACTGAAGCTTTCTTT.

This clone was seen just once. The chain carries TRBV30 and TRBJ2-1, with a weak D call TRBD2 (5 bases). Deletions cut 2 bases from V and 9 bases from J, with 14 bases between. The CDR3 is 13 residues long. CDR1 is GTSNPN, CDR2 SVGIG, per germline (reference sequence). CDR3 bases: TGTGCCTGGAGTCCCGAACTAGTGCGTGAGCAGTTCTTC. Amino acid sequence: CAWSPELVREQFF.

In DNA, the CDR3 is TGTGCCAGCAGCGTAGTTAGTAGCGGGAGCCCCGGGGAGCTGTTTTTT. Residues: CASSVVSSGSPGELFF. The chain is built from TRBV9 and TRBJ2-2; 9 bases align to TRBD2. J was trimmed by 6 bases and V by 0 bases; bases with no gene match: 6. The length of the CDR3 is 16 residues. From germline, CDR1 is SGDLS and CDR2 YYNGEE.

CDR3 residues: CASSQSAQGSKTQYF. CDR3 sequence (DNA): TGTGCCAGCAGCCAATCGGCACAGGGGTCAAAGACCCAGTACTTC. The chain recombines TRBV16 with TRBJ2-5, with TRBD1 identical over 7 bases. V trimming: 0 bases; J trimming: 6 bases; junction bases outside the gene matches: 7. The CDR3 is made up of 15 amino acids. Germline V gene sequence: CDR1 KGHSY, CDR2 FQNENV.

The genes are TRBV6-6 and TRBJ1-6; 7 bases are a match to TRBD1. V was pared by 4 bases and J by 6 bases, with 6 bases of the junction left unmatched. The CDR3 has 15 amino acids. Germline lookup yields CDR1 MNHNY and CDR2 SVGAGI (reference sequence). CDR3: CASSSTGVGNSPLHF. The CDR3 nucleotides read TGTGCCAGCAGTTCCACAGGGGTCGGTAATTCACCCCTCCACTTT.

The chain employs TRBV5-1 and TRBJ1-1; 8 nucleotides match TRBD1. The CDR3 has 15 residues. Germline V CDR1 and CDR2: SGHRS, YFSETQ. V lost 0 bases to trimming and J lost 3 bases; unmatched junction nucleotides: 4. The CDR3 DNA sequence: TGCGCCAGCAGCTTGGGACAGGGGTCGCACACTGAAGCTTTCTTT. This translates into CASSLGQGSHTEAFF.

The rearrangement joins TRBV5-4 to TRBJ2-1; perhaps TRBD2 as D (5 bases). The germline V gene encodes CDR1 SGHNT and CDR2 YYREEE (reference sequence). Trimming cost V 0 bases and J 3 bases, with 7 bases left between them. The CDR3 totals 14 residues. CDR3 sequence reads: CASSLGTDYNEQFF. CDR3 DNA: TGTGCCAGCAGCTTGGGGACTGACTACAATGAGCAGTTCTTC.

The chain has TRBV28 and TRBJ1-1; D is uncertain. CDR1 MDHEN and CDR2 SYDVKM come from the germline V gene. The CDR3 is 16 residues long. V gave up 1 base and J gave up 0 bases, with 12 bases separating them. CDR3 loop: CASSLFGSTMNTEAFF. The DNA of the CDR3 is TGTGCCAGCAGTTTATTCGGAAGTACTATGAACACTGAAGCTTTCTTT.

CDR3 sequence reads: CASSHELATNEKLFF. In DNA form, the CDR3 reads TGTGCCAGCAGCCACGAACTTGCAACTAATGAAAAACTGTTTTTT. This chain links TRBV11-2 with TRBJ1-4, with D unresolved. V lost 5 bases and J 0 bases, leaving 10 bases between the germline ends. There are 15 residues in the CDR3. Germline V gene data show CDR1 as SGHAT and CDR2 as FQNNGV.

Only one count was recorded for this clone. This chain connects TRBV6-1 to TRBJ1-2; unclear D gene. The V gene lost 10 bases and the J gene lost 8 bases, with 14 bases spanning the gap. This CDR3 contains 11 residues. CDR1 is MNHNS, CDR2 SASEGT, per germline. In DNA, the CDR3 is TGTGCCACCGACGGGAACGTCGGCTACACCTTC. This translates into CATDGNVGYTF.

This chain's CDR3 is CASSIWREGLGETQYF. CDR3 in DNA: TGTGCCAGTAGTATCTGGCGGGAGGGCCTCGGGGAGACCCAGTACTTC. The chain employs TRBV19 and TRBJ2-5; 9 nucleotides align to TRBD2. The germline gives CDR1 LNHDA, CDR2 SQIVND (reference sequence). After removal of 3 bases from V and 5 bases from J, the junction contained 10 bases not matched to a gene. This CDR3 comprises 16 residues.

The chain has TRBV6-5 and TRBJ2-7; tentative D call: TRBD1 (5 bases). Per germline, CDR1 MNHEY and CDR2 SVGAGI. This CDR3 is built from 13 residues. V lost 5 bases to trimming and J lost 0 bases, with 8 bases between them. In nucleotides, the CDR3 is TGTGCCAGCAGTAAGACAGTCTCCTACGAGCAGTACTTC. The encoded protein is CASSKTVSYEQYF.

The rearrangement links TRBV5-1 to TRBJ2-3, with a weak D call TRBD2 (6 bases). The CDR3 covers 15 residues. The germline V gene has CDR1 SGHRS and CDR2 YFSETQ. The germline V and J ends were trimmed by 0 bases and 3 bases, with 11 bases remaining between them. The CDR3 bases are TGCGCCAGCAGCTTGGCCTCGACTAGGACAGATACGCAGTATTTT. Translation gives CASSLASTRTDTQYF.

V usage is TRBV2 and J usage is TRBJ2-5; 10 bases fit TRBD2. This CDR3 region has 14 residues. Germline V gene data show CDR1 as SNHLY and CDR2 as FYNNEI. V shed 7 bases and J 5 bases; nucleotides not matched to a gene: 7. CDR3 in amino acids: CASTQRGGLETQYF. The CDR3 nucleotides are TGTGCCAGCACCCAGCGGGGGGGCCTGGAGACCCAGTACTTC.

The rearrangement joins TRBV7-9 to TRBJ2-3, with 7 bases lining up with TRBD2. Germline CDR1 and CDR2: SEHNR and FQNEAQ (reference sequence). The CDR3 covers 15 residues. Trimming removed 4 bases from V and 3 bases from J; junction bases left unmatched: 7. This CDR3 reads CASSSGTTGTDTQYF. CDR3 coding DNA: TGTGCCAGCAGCTCGGGGACTACGGGGACAGATACGCAGTATTTT.

This chain connects TRBV9 to TRBJ2-7, with a weak D call TRBD2 (6 bases). CDR3 length: 16 residues. Trimming took off 2 bases at V and 2 bases at J, with 17 bases between the two ends. CDR1 is SGDLS and CDR2 is YYNGEE in the germline V gene. CDR3 DNA: TGTGCCAGCAGCGTTTCCCCAGATAGCGGAACCTACGAGCAGTACTTC. Translated: CASSVSPDSGTYEQYF.

V usage is TRBV5-6 and J usage is TRBJ2-3; TRBD2 might be the D (5 bases). Trimming pared 2 bases from V and 0 bases from J, leaving 10 bases between. Germline loops: CDR1 SGHDT, CDR2 YYEEEE. This CDR3 contains 15 residues. The CDR3 is CASSFGGESTDTQYF. DNA for the CDR3: TGTGCCAGCAGCTTCGGAGGTGAAAGCACAGATACGCAGTATTTT.

The CDR3, as DNA: TGTGCCAGTAGTATAGTAGACGGTCCTCTGGGCTACGAGCAGTACTTC. It yields the protein CASSIVDGPLGYEQYF. The rearrangement joins TRBV19 to TRBJ2-5, with D hard to call. The DNA end is a closer match to TRBJ2-7, so the J assignment may be wrong. In germline, CDR1 is LNHDA, CDR2 SQIVND (reference sequence). The CDR3 is made up of 16 amino acids.

This chain connects TRBV29-1 to TRBJ1-1, with D perhaps matching TRBD1 (5 bases). V gave up 4 bases and J gave up 4 bases, with 10 bases separating them. The CDR3 loop spans 12 amino acids. Germline lookup yields CDR1 SQVTM and CDR2 ANQGSEA. The CDR3 DNA reads TGCAGCGTTGCCAGGGTGGTCACTGAAGCTTTCTTT. Translation: CSVARVVTEAFF.